This TCR beta chain was obtained from a study of OX40 agonist ivuxolimab in advanced cancers. Assay used: immunoSEQ multiplex PCR; TCRdb lists only in-frame clones, some missing. The sample lists roughly 100,000 clones, about 90% occurring once. Trimming removed 3 bases at V and 4 bases at J, with 9 bases between. Germline lookup yields CDR1 SGHTA and CDR2 FQGNSA. This CDR3 region has 13 residues. Sequencing used CD4+ or CD8+ T cells sorted from blood, obtained in a trial of the OX40 agonist ivuxolimab. The J gene is TRBJ1-2, the V gene TRBV7-2; D remains unclear. The origin of this receptor is an adult with an advanced solid tumor such as melanoma, head and neck, liver or kidney cancer. CDR3 amino acids: CASSFTDVYGYTF. Here the CDR3 DNA reads TGTGCCAGCAGCTTTACGGACGTCTATGGCTACACCTTC.